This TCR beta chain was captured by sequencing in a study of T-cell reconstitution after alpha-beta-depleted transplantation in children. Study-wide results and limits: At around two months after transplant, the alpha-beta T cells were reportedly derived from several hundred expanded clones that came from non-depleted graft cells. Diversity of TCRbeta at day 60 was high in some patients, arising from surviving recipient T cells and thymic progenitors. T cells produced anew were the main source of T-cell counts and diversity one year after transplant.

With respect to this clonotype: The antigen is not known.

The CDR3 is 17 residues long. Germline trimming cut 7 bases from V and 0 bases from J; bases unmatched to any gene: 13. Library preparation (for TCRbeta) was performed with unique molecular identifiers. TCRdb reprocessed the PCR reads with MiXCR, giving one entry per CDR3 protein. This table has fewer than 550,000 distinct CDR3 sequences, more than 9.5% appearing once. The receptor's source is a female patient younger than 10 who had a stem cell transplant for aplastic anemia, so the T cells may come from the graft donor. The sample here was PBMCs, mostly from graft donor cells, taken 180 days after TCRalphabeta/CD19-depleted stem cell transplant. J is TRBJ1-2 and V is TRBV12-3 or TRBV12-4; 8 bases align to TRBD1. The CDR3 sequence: CASTPRGGQGANYGYTF. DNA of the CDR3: TGTGCCAGCACCCCGCGGGGAGGACAGGGAGCTAACTATGGCTACACCTTC.